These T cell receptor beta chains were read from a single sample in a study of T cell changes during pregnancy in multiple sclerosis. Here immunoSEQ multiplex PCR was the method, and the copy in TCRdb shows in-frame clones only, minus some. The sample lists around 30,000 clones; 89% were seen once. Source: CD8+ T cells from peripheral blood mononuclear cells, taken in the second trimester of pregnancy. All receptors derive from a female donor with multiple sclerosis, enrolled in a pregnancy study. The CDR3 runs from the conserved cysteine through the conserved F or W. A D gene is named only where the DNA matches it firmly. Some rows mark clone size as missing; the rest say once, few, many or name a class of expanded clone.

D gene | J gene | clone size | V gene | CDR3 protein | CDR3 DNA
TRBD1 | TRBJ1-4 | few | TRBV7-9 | CASQDRADEKLFF | TGTGCCAGCCAAGACAGGGCCGATGAAAAACTGTTTTTT
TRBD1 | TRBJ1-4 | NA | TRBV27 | CASTPGQGGEKLFF | TGTGCCAGCACCCCGGGACAGGGAGGTGAAAAACTGTTTTTT
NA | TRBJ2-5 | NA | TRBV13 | CASSIYQEQETQYF | TGTGCCAGCAGCATTTACCAGGAACAAGAGACCCAGTACTTC
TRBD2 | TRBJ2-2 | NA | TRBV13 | CASSFATGALAGTGELFF | TGTGCCAGCAGCTTCGCGACAGGGGCACTAGCGGGGACCGGGGAGCTGTTTTTT
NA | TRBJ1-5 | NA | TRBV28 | CASSTVQPQHF | TGTGCCAGCAGTACAGTTCAGCCCCAGCATTTT
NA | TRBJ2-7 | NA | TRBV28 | CASSTLGAGVPYEQYF | TGTGCCAGCAGCACCTTGGGGGCGGGTGTTCCCTACGAGCAGTACTTC
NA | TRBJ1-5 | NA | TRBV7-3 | CASRKKGRRTEKYSNQPQHF | TGTGCCAGCAGGAAGAAGGGACGACGGACAGAGAAATATAGCAATCAGCCCCAGCATTTT
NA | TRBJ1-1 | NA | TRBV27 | CASRGPNTEAFF | TGTGCCAGCAGGGGGCCGAACACTGAAGCTTTCTTT
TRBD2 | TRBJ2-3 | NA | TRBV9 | CASSVDGGEGTDTQYF | TGTGCCAGCAGCGTAGATGGGGGGGAGGGCACAGATACGCAGTATTTT
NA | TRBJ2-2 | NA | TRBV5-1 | CASSINTGELFF | TGCGCCAGCAGCATAAACACCGGGGAGCTGTTTTTT
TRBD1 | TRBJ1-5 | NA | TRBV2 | CASSPRGPTHQPQHF | TGTGCCAGCAGCCCCAGGGGGCCTACGCATCAGCCCCAGCATTTT
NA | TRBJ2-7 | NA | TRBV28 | CASSLSGLLHSYEQYF | TGTGCCAGCAGTTTGTCCGGACTACTCCACTCCTACGAGCAGTACTTC
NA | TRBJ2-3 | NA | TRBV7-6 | CASSLLRFHSGDTQYF | TGTGCCAGCAGCTTATTAAGGTTTCATTCAGGAGATACGCAGTATTTT
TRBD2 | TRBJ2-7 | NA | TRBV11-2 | CASSLFKSGGVYEQYF | TGTGCCAGCAGCTTATTCAAGAGCGGGGGGGTCTACGAGCAGTACTTC
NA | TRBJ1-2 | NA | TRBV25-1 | CASSEDSLLDNGYTF | TGTGCCAGCAGTGAGGACAGTCTGCTAGATAATGGCTACACCTTC
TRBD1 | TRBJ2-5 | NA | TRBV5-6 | CASSLAWGTAEETQYF | TGTGCCAGCAGCTTGGCCTGGGGGACAGCTGAAGAGACCCAGTACTTC
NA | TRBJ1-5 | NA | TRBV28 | CASNTYSNQPQHF | TGTGCCAGCAACACATATAGCAATCAGCCCCAGCATTTT
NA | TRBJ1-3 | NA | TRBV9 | CASSVVQGSNTIYF | TGTGCCAGCAGCGTAGTTCAGGGGTCCAACACCATATATTTT
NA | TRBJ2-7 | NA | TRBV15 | CATSRVPESSYEQYF | TGTGCCACCAGCAGAGTTCCGGAGAGCTCCTACGAGCAGTACTTC
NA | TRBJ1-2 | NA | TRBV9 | CASSGPRREINYGYTF | TGTGCCAGCAGCGGCCCTAGGCGGGAGATTAACTATGGCTACACCTTC
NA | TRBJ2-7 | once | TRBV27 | CASSLGSVAGSYEQYF | TGTGCCAGCAGTTTAGGGAGCGTGGCCGGCTCCTACGAGCAGTACTTC
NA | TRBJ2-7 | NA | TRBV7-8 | CASSLSAQGPYEQYF | TGTGCCAGCAGCTTATCGGCCCAGGGGCCCTACGAGCAGTACTTC
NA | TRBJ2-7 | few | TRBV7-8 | CASSFGTQSYEQYF | TGTGCCAGCAGCTTTGGGACACAGTCCTACGAGCAGTACTTC
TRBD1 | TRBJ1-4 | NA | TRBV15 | CATTHRGLDEKLFF | TGTGCCACCACCCACAGGGGGCTTGATGAAAAACTGTTTTTT
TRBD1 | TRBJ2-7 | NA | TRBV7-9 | CASSPPGQTYEQYF | TGTGCCAGCAGCCCACCGGGACAGACATACGAGCAGTACTTC
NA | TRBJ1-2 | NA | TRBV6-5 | CASSWNPQGHGYTF | TGTGCCAGCAGTTGGAATCCTCAGGGTCATGGCTACACCTTC
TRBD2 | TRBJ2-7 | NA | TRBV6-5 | CASSLGLAGYEQYF | TGTGCCAGCAGCCTAGGACTAGCGGGATACGAGCAGTACTTC
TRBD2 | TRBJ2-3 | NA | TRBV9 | CASSTGLAGGGDTQYF | TGTGCCAGCAGCACCGGACTAGCGGGAGGAGGGGATACGCAGTATTTT
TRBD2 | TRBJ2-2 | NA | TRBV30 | CALHAASGTPENTGELFF | TGTGCCCTACACGCGGCTAGCGGGACTCCGGAGAACACCGGGGAGCTGTTTTTT
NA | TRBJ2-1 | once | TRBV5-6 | CASSRSGSSYNEQFF | TGTGCCAGCAGCCGTAGCGGAAGCTCCTACAATGAGCAGTTCTTC
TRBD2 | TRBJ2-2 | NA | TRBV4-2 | CASSPISGITGELFF | TGTGCCAGCAGCCCGATTAGCGGGATCACCGGGGAGCTGTTTTTT
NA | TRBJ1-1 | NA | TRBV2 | CASENSRVSTEAFF | TGTGCCAGCGAAAACAGTCGTGTAAGCACTGAAGCTTTCTTT
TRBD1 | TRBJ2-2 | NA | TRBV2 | CASGKTGGTGELFF | TGTGCCAGCGGAAAGACAGGGGGCACCGGGGAGCTGTTTTTT
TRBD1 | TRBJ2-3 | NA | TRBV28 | CASSFSPDREAADTQYF | TGTGCCAGCAGTTTTAGTCCGGACAGGGAGGCGGCAGATACGCAGTATTTT
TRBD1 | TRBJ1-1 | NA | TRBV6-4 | CASSDGSGGSEAFF | TGTGCCAGCAGTGACGGGTCAGGGGGCTCTGAAGCCTTCTTT
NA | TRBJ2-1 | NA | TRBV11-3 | CASSLALTPGGGAYNEQFF | TGTGCCAGCAGCTTAGCTCTAACTCCCGGGGGAGGCGCCTACAATGAGCAGTTCTTC
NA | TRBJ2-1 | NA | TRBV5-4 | CASSFFGGLGDEQFF | TGTGCCAGCAGCTTTTTCGGGGGTCTCGGCGATGAGCAGTTCTTC
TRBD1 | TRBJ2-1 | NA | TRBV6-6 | CATERGQGHYNEQFF | TGTGCCACCGAGAGGGGACAGGGACATTACAATGAGCAGTTCTTC
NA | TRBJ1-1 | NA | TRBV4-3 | CASSQATAGGTEAFF | TGCGCCAGCAGCCAAGCGACGGCGGGGGGCACTGAAGCTTTCTTT
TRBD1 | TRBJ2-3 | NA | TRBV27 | CASRQGGADTQYF | TGTGCTAGCCGACAGGGGGGCGCAGATACGCAGTATTTT